This TCR beta chain was retrieved from a study of T cell repertoires in cytomegalovirus infection (dated by TCRdb to between 2017 and 2020). Looking at the study overall: The peptide stimulations were aimed at well-studied HLA-B-restricted epitopes as well as recently identified HLA-C-restricted CMV epitopes, whose presentation resists viral immunomodulation. Because public TCR beta signatures pointed to carriage of CMV infection together with the matching HLA type, the HLA type of each donor mattered for the analysis. General findings and caveats noted by the study authors: In the ex vivo response, HLA-C-restricted CMV-specific TCR beta clonotypes were dominant, and in two of eight donors the single most frequent clonotype came from this HLA-C-restricted group. Cumulative frequency of public TCR beta family members discriminated carriers of CMV infection plus the relevant HLA type in this cohort and an independent roughly 330-donor cohort.

Interpreted using the paper, the treatment or condition label stands for: in vitro stimulation with specific CMV peptide epitopes to enrich CMV-specific T cells. Of note for this clonotype: This clone's antigen is unknown. Per-nucleotide qualities are absent, and no much larger clonotype sits a single base away.

The germline V gene sets CDR1 to MDHEN and CDR2 to SYDVKM. From V the trimming removes 4 bases and from J it removes 3 bases, while the gene matches leave 11 bases of the junction unaccounted for. The CDR3 runs 16 amino acids, cysteine and phenylalanine included. Just CDR3 DNA is preserved here, 48 bases in frame from base 1. Data came from an Illumina HiSeq 1500. TCRdb's own reprocessing of the public reads used fastp at Q25 and MiXCR and kept productive beta chains. Rows matching on CDR3 protein sequence are summarized as one entry with the most common DNA and genes. Across this sample there are around 570,000 distinct CDR3 sequences, with approximately 40% seen only once. The ten largest make up around 50% of the sample.

The sample here was cultured PBMCs, taken from culture after CMV antigen stimulation. The clonotype was recovered from a human donor in good health (CMV status not recorded). Some clones in this sample may be carry-over from other donors' samples. Recombination joined TRBV28 with TRBJ2-5; 7 middle bases align to TRBD2. CDR3 protein: CASSSLFRAGEETQYF. The sequence in DNA is TGTGCCAGCAGTTCCCTTTTCCGGGCGGGGGAAGAGACCCAGTACTTC.